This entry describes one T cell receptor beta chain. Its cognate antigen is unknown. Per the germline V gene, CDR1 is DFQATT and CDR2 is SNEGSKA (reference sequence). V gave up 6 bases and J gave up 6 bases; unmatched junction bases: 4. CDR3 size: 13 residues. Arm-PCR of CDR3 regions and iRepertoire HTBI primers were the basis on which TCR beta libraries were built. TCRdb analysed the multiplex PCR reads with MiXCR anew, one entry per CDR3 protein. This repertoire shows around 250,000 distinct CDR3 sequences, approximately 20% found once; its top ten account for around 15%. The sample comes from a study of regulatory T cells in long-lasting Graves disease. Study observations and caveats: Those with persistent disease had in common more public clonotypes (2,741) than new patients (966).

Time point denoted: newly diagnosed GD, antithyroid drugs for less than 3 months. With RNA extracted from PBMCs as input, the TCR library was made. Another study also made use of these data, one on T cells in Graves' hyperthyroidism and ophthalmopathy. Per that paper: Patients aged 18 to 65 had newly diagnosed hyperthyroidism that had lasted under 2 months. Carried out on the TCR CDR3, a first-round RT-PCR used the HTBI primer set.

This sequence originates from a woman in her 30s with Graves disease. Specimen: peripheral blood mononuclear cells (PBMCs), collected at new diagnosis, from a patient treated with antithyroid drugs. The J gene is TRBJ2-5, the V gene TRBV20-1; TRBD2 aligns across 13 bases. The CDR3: CSAETSGGQTQYF. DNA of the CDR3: TGCAGTGCCGAGACTAGCGGGGGGCAGACCCAGTACTTC.